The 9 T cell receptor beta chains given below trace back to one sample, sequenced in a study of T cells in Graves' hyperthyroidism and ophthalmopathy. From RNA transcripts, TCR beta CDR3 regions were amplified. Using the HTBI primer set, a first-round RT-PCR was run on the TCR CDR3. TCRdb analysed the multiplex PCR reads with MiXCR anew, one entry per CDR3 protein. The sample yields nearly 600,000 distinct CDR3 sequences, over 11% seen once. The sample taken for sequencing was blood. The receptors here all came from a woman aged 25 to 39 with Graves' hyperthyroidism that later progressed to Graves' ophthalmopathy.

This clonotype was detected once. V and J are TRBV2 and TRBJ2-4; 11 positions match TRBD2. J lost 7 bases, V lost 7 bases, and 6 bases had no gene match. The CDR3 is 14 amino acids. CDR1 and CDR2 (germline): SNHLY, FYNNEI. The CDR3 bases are TGTGCCAGCACCCTACTAGCGGGAGCGAACATTCAGTACTTC. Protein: CASTLLAGANIQYF.

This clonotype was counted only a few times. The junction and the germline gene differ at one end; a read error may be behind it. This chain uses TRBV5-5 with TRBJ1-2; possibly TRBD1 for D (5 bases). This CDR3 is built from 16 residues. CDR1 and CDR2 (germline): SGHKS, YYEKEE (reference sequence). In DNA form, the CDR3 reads TGTGCCAGCAGCTTGAGGTTCGTGGGGCAAAGGGATGGCGACACCTTC. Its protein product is CASSLRFVGQRDGDTF.

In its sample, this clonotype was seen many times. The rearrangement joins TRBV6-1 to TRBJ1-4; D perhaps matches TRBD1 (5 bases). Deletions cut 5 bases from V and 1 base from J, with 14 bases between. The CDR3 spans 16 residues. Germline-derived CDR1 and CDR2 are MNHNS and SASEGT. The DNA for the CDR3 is TGTGCCAGCAGTCCTGTTACAGGCCTAACTAATGAAAAACTGTTTTTT. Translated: CASSPVTGLTNEKLFF.

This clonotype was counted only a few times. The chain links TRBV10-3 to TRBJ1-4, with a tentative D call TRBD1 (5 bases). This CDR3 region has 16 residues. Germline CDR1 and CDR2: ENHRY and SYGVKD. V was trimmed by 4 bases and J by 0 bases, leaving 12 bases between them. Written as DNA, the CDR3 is TGTGCCATCAGTGCCAATACAGGCGCAACTAATGAAAAACTGTTTTTT. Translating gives CAISANTGATNEKLFF.

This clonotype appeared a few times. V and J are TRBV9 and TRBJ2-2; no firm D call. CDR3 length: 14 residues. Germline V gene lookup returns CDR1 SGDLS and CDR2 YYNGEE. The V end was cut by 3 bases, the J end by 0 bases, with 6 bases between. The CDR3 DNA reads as TGTGCCAGCAGCGGAGAAGCGAACACCGGGGAGCTGTTTTTT. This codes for CASSGEANTGELFF. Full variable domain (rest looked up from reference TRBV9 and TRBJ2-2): DSGVTQTPKHLITATGQRVTLRCSPRSGDLSVYWYQQSLDQGLQFLIQYYNGEERAKGNILERFSAQQFPDLHSELNLSSLELGDSALYFCASSGEANTGELFFGEGSRLTVL.

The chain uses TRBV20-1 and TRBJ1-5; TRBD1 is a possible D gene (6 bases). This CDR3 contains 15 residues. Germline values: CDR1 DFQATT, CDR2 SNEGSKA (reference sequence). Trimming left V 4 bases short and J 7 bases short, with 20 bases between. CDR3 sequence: CSATADSRPGQPQHF. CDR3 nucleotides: TGCAGTGCTACCGCGGACAGCCGACCGGGGCAGCCCCAGCATTTT.

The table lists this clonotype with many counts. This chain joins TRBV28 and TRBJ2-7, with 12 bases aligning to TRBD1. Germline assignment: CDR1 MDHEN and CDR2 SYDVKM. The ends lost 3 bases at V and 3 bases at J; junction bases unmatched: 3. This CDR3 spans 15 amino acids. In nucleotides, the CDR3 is TGTGCCAGCAGTTTCCGGGACAGGGGGCTCTACGAGCAGTACTTC. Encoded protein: CASSFRDRGLYEQYF.

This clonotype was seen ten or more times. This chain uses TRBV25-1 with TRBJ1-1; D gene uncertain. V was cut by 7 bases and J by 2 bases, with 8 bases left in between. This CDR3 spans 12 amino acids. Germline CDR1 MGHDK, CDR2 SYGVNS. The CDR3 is CASNTANTEAFF. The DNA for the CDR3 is TGTGCCAGCAACACGGCAAACACTGAAGCTTTCTTT. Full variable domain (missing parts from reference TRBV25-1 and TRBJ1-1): EADIYQTPRYLVIGTGKKITLECSQTMGHDKMYWYQQDPGMELHLIHYSYGVNSTEKGDLSSESTVSRIRTEHFPLTLESARPSHTSQYLCASNTANTEAFFGQGTRLTVV.

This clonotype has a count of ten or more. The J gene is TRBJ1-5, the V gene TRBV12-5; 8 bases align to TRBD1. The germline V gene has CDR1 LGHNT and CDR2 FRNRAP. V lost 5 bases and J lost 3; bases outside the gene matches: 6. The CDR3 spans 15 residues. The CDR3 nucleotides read TGTGCTAGTGGTCCGAGACAGGGGATCAATCAGCCCCAGCATTTT. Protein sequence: CASGPRQGINQPQHF.